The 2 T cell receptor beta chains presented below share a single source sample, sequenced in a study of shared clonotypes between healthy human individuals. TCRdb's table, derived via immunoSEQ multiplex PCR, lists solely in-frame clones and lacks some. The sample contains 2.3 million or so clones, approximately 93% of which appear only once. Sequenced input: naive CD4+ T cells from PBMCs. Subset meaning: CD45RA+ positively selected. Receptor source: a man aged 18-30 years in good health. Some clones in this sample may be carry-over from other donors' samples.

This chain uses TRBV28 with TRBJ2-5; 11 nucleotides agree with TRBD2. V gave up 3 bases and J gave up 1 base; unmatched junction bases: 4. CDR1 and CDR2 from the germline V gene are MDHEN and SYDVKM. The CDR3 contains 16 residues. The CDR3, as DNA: TGTGCCAGCAGTTTGCTAGCGGGAGGACCCCAAGAGACCCAGTACTTC. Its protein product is CASSLLAGGPQETQYF. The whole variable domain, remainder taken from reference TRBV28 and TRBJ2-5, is DVKVTQSSRYLVKRTGEKVFLECVQDMDHENMFWYRQDPGLGLRLIYFSYDVKMKEKGDIPEGYSVSREKKERFSLILESASTNQTSMYLCASSLLAGGPQETQYFGPGTRLLVL.

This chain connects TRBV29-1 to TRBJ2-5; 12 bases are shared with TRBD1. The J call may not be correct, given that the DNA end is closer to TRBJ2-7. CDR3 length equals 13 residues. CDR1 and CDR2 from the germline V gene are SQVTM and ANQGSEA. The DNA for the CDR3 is TGCAGCGTTGCGGGACAGGGGGCTTACGAGCAGTACTTC. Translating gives CSVAGQGAYEQYF.